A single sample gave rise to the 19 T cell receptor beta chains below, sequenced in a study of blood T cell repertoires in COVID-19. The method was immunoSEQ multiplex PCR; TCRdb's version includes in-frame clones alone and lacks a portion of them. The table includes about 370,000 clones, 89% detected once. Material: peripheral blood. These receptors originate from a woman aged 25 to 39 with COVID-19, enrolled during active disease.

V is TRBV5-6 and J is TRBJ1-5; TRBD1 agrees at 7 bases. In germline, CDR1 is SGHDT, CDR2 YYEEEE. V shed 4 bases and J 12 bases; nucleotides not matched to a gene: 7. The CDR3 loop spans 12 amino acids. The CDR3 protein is CASSLGTDLQHF. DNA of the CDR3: TGTGCCAGCAGCCTCGGGACAGACCTCCAGCATTTT.

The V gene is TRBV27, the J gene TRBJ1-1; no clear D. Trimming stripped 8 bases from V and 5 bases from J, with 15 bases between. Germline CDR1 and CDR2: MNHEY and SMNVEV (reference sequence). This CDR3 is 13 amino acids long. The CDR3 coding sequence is TGTGCCAGCCGTATATCGAAGAGGACTGAAGCTTTCTTT. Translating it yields CASRISKRTEAFF.

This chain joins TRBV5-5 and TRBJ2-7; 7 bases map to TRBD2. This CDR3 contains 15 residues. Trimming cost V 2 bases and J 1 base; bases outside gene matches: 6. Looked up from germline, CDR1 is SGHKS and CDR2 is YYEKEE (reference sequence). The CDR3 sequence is CASSLFAGVSYEQYF. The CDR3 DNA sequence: TGTGCCAGCAGCTTATTCGCGGGGGTGTCCTACGAGCAGTACTTC.

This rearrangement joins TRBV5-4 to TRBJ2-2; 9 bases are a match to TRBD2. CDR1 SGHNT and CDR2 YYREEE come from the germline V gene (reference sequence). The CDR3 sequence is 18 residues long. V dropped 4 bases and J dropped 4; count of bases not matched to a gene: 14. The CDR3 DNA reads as TGTGCCAGCAGCCCGGACCCCAGGCGGGGGGGCGTCACCGGGGAGCTGTTTTTT. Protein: CASSPDPRRGGVTGELFF.

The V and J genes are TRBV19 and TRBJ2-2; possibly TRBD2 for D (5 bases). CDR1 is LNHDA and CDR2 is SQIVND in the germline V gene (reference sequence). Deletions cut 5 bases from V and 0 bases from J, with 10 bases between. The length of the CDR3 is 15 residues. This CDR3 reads CASSPGMTNTGELFF. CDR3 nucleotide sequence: TGTGCCAGTAGTCCCGGGATGACGAACACCGGGGAGCTGTTTTTT.

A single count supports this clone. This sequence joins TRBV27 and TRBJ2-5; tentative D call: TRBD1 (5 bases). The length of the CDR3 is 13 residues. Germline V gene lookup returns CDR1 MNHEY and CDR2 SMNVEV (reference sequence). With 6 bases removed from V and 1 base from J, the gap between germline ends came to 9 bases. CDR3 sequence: CASRQGLQETQYF. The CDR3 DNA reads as TGTGCCAGCAGGCAGGGTCTCCAAGAGACCCAGTACTTC.

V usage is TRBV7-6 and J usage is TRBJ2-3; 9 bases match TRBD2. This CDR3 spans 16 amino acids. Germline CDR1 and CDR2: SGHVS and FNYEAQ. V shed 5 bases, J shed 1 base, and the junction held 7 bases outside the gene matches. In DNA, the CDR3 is TGTGCCAGCAGCCTTCTTAGCGGGAGAGGCACAGATACGCAGTATTTT. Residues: CASSLLSGRGTDTQYF.

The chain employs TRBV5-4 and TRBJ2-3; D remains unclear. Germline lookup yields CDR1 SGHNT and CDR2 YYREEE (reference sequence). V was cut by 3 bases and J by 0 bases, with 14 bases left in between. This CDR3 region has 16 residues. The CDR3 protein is CASSSFRVTSTDTQYF. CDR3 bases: TGTGCCAGCAGCTCTTTTCGCGTGACTAGCACAGATACGCAGTATTTT. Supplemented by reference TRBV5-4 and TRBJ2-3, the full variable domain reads ETGVTQSPTHLIKTRGQQVTLRCSSQSGHNTVSWYQQALGQGPQFIFQYYREEENGRGNFPPRFSGLQFPNYSSELNVNALELDDSALYLCASSSFRVTSTDTQYFGPGTRLTVL.

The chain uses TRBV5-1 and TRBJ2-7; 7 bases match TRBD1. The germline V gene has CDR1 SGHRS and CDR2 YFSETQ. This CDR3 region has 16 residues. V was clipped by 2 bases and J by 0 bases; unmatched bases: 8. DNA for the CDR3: TGCGCCAGCAGCTTCTCGGGACAGCTAAGCTCCTACGAGCAGTACTTC. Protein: CASSFSGQLSSYEQYF.

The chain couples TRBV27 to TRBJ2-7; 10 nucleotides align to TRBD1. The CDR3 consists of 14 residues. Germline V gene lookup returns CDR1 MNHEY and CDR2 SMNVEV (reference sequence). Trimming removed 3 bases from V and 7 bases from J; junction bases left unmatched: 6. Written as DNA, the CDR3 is TGTGCCAGCAGTTTCGGACAGGGGGGAGAGGAGCAGTACTTC. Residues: CASSFGQGGEEQYF.

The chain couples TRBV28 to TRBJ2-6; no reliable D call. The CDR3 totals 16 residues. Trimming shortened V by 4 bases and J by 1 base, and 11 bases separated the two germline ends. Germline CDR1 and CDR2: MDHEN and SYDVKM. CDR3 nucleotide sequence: TGTGCCAGCAGTTCCACCTTCAGGTCTGGGGCCAACGTCCTGACTTTC. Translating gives CASSSTFRSGANVLTF.

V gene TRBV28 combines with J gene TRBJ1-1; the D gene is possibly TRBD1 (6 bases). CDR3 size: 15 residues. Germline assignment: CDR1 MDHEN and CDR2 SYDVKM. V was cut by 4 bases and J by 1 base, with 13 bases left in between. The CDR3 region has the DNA TGTGCCAGCAGTTCCCCCGGACAGAGGAACACTGAAGCTTTCTTT. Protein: CASSSPGQRNTEAFF. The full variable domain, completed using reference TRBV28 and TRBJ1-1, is DVKVTQSSRYLVKRTGEKVFLECVQDMDHENMFWYRQDPGLGLRLIYFSYDVKMKEKGDIPEGYSVSREKKERFSLILESASTNQTSMYLCASSSPGQRNTEAFFGQGTRLTVV.

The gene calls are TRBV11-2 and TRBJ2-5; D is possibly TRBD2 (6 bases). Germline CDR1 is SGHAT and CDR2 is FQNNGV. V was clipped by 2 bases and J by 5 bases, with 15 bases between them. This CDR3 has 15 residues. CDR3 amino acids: CASSLSPGDGETQYF. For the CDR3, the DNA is TGTGCCAGCAGCTTATCACCGGGGGATGGGGAGACCCAGTACTTC.

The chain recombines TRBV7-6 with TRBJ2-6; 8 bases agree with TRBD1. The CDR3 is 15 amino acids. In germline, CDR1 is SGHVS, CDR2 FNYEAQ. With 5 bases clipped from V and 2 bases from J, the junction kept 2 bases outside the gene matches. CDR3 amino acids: CASSEQGAGANVLTF. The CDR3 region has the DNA TGTGCCAGCAGCGAACAGGGGGCTGGGGCCAACGTCCTGACTTTC.

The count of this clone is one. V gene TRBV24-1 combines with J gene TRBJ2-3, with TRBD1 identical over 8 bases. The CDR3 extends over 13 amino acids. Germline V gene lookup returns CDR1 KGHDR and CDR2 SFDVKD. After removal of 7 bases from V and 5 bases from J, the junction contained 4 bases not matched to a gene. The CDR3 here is CATRQGARDTQYF. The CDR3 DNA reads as TGTGCCACCAGGCAGGGGGCGAGAGATACGCAGTATTTT.

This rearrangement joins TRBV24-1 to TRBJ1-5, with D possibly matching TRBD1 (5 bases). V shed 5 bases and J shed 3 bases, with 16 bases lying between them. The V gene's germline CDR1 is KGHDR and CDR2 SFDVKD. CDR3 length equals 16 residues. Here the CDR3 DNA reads TGTGCCACCAGTGCCGCTGCCGCGGGGGACAATCAGCCCCAGCATTTT. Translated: CATSAAAAGDNQPQHF.

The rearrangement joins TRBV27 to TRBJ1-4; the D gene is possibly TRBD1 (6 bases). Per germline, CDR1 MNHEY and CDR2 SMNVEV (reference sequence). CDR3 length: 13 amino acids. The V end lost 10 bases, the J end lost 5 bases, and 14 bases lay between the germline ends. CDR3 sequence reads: CATSRGGNEKLFF. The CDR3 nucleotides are TGTGCCACCAGCAGAGGGGGAAATGAAAAACTGTTTTTT.

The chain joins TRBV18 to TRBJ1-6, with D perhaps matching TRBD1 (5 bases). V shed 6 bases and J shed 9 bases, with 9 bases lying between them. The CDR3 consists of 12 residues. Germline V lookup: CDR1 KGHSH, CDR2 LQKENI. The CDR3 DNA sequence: TGTGCCAGCTCCCTTCAGGGTTCACCCCTCCACTTT. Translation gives CASSLQGSPLHF. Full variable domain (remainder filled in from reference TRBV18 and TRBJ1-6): NAGVMQNPRHLVRRRGQEARLRCSPMKGHSHVYWYRQLPEEGLKFMVYLQKENIIDESGMPKERFSAEFPKEGPSILRIQQVVRGDSAAYFCASSLQGSPLHFGNGTRLTVT.

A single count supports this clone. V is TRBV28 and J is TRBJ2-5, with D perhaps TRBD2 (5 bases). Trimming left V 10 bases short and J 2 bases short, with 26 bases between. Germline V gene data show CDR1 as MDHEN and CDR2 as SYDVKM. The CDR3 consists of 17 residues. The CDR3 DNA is TGTGCCACCCAGCCACTATTCCAAGAGGGAAGTCAAGAGACCCAGTACTTC. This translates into CATQPLFQEGSQETQYF. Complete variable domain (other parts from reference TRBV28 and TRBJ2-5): DVKVTQSSRYLVKRTGEKVFLECVQDMDHENMFWYRQDPGLGLRLIYFSYDVKMKEKGDIPEGYSVSREKKERFSLILESASTNQTSMYLCATQPLFQEGSQETQYFGPGTRLLVL.